Listed below are T cell receptor beta chains from one sample, sequenced in a study of T cell changes during pregnancy in multiple sclerosis. Assay: immunoSEQ multiplex PCR; the TCRdb copy retains only in-frame clones and omits some. Found here are over 45,000 clones, about 91% of them singletons; the top ten hold approximately 1.7%. This specimen consisted of peripheral blood, obtained after pregnancy. The receptors originated from a female donor with multiple sclerosis, enrolled in a pregnancy study. CDR3s leave out the opening cysteine and the closing phenylalanine or tryptophan. A D gene is named only where the DNA matches it firmly.

V gene: TRBV6-1
D gene: .
CDR3 protein: ASSGGGRGRDEAF

V gene: TRBV7-2
D gene: TRBD1
CDR3 protein: ASSLRPPPTGWNTGELF

V gene: TRBV19
D gene: TRBD1
CDR3 protein: ASSRDRANEKLF

V gene: TRBV6-4
D gene: TRBD2
CDR3 protein: ASSDSGGATDTQY

V gene: TRBV28
D gene: TRBD1
CDR3 protein: ASSLTGNYGYT

V gene: TRBV15
D gene: .
CDR3 protein: ATSRTTGTFFKQY

V gene: TRBV4-3
D gene: .
CDR3 protein: ASSQEAGQGPGKLF

V gene: TRBV30
D gene: .
CDR3 protein: AWSVRAGAGNTIY

V gene: TRBV10-3
D gene: .
CDR3 protein: AISEQGPGNQPQH

V gene: TRBV18
D gene: TRBD1
CDR3 protein: ASSPRTGTGWAGANVLT

V gene: TRBV23-1
D gene: .
CDR3 protein: ASSQSPGGRGETQY

V gene: TRBV30
D gene: .
CDR3 protein: ATAGISTDTQY

V gene: TRBV18
D gene: TRBD2
CDR3 protein: ASSPDSSGGGETQY

V gene: TRBV7-3
D gene: .
CDR3 protein: ASSPSPSSYTQY

V gene: TRBV27
D gene: TRBD1
CDR3 protein: ASSPLGQEEQPQH

V gene: TRBV4-1
D gene: TRBD1
CDR3 protein: ASSQGQGGDEKLF

V gene: TRBV7-2
D gene: TRBD2
CDR3 protein: ASSLSGGEQF

V gene: TRBV2
D gene: TRBD1
CDR3 protein: ASRENRGRFQPQH

V gene: TRBV5-8
D gene: TRBD1
CDR3 protein: ASSPLAGGLLSNEKLF

V gene: TRBV5-1
D gene: TRBD1
CDR3 protein: ASSQDRATNEKLF

V gene: TRBV11-3
D gene: TRBD1
CDR3 protein: ASSLGQGNTEAF

V gene: TRBV7-7
D gene: TRBD2
CDR3 protein: ASSPRDYSDTQY

V gene: TRBV7-9
D gene: .
CDR3 protein: ASSRDTDTQY

V gene: TRBV6-6
D gene: .
CDR3 protein: ASSRELKSGELF

V gene: TRBV2
D gene: .
CDR3 protein: ASSEAGSSYNSPLH

V gene: TRBV9
D gene: .
CDR3 protein: ASSVMEDNYGYT

V gene: TRBV4-1
D gene: .
CDR3 protein: ASSQDSRGTEAF

V gene: TRBV28
D gene: .
CDR3 protein: ASSPSGQHTYGYT

V gene: TRBV9
D gene: TRBD2
CDR3 protein: ASSGGGRETQY

V gene: TRBV7-6
D gene: TRBD2
CDR3 protein: ASSLLAGGQDTQY

V gene: TRBV15
D gene: TRBD1
CDR3 protein: ATSREQGAVNTEAF

V gene: TRBV5-5
D gene: .
CDR3 protein: ASSLQGYQPQH

V gene: TRBV7-8
D gene: .
CDR3 protein: ASSIQGSSTEAF

V gene: TRBV6-1
D gene: TRBD2
CDR3 protein: ASTKLAGGAYEQY

V gene: TRBV5-1
D gene: .
CDR3 protein: ASSWGDLYEQY

V gene: TRBV18
D gene: .
CDR3 protein: ASSPWNYSQETQY

V gene: TRBV13
D gene: .
CDR3 protein: ASSPGLLDGYT

V gene: TRBV10-3
D gene: .
CDR3 protein: AISGTSSLTDTQY

V gene: TRBV7-2
D gene: TRBD1
CDR3 protein: ASSRRAGTGTHNEQF

V gene: TRBV29-1
D gene: .
CDR3 protein: SAAVFGRYGYT

V gene: TRBV18
D gene: TRBD2
CDR3 protein: ASSATSAEDTQY

V gene: TRBV19
D gene: .
CDR3 protein: ASKYMANTYNEQF

V gene: TRBV19
D gene: .
CDR3 protein: ASSHRGWDLSEQY

V gene: TRBV7-2
D gene: .
CDR3 protein: ASSLARSSYEQY

V gene: TRBV11-1
D gene: TRBD1
CDR3 protein: ASSPDDGQGGRTGELF

V gene: TRBV9
D gene: .
CDR3 protein: ASSVEPGPYYGYT

V gene: TRBV5-1
D gene: TRBD2
CDR3 protein: ASRVGFSGGAGEQF

V gene: TRBV15
D gene: .
CDR3 protein: ATSPLGGNSNQPQH

V gene: TRBV13
D gene: .
CDR3 protein: ASSLGTSHPNEQF

V gene: TRBV19
D gene: TRBD1
CDR3 protein: ASSITGGGYEQY

V gene: TRBV29-1
D gene: TRBD2
CDR3 protein: SVEIAGGIYEQY

V gene: TRBV7-9
D gene: .
CDR3 protein: ASSLGSGMETQY

V gene: TRBV4-3
D gene: TRBD1
CDR3 protein: ASSQALRDRGRLAKNIQY

V gene: TRBV9
D gene: .
CDR3 protein: ASSAGGPYEQY

V gene: TRBV9
D gene: .
CDR3 protein: ASSVGQNTGELF

V gene: TRBV9
D gene: .
CDR3 protein: ASSVDLASDTQY

V gene: TRBV18
D gene: .
CDR3 protein: ASSRTSRSPLH

V gene: TRBV7-2
D gene: TRBD1
CDR3 protein: ASRVTGGALGNYGYT